This section outlines one T cell receptor (beta chain) sequence together with its context. As yet, its antigen is unknown. This specimen belongs to a study of identifying expanded T cells in peripheral blood. Broader study findings: Two-week clone count variance significantly increased as total template count grew. Technical replicates showed roughly 1.2 changed clones; two weeks about 16; four weeks 19.

CDR3 length: 18 amino acids. Only in-frame clones appear in the TCRdb table, and some are missing; sequencing was by immunoSEQ multiplex PCR. The repertoire has roughly 92,000 clones, roughly 91% of them found once; the top ten carry around 17%. No infections or other immune events were documented during collection. The clonotype was recovered from a person aged 18-69 years in good health. This chain joins TRBV21-1 and TRBJ2-6. TRBV21-1 is given as a pseudogene. The sample comprised blood. The CDR3 loop reads CASSKARGASSGANVLTF. DNA of the CDR3: TGTGCCAGCAGCAAAGCAAGGGGAGCCAGCTCTGGGGCCAACGTCCTGACTTTC.